The 28 T cell receptor beta chains below all came from one sample that was sequenced in a study of T cell changes during pregnancy in multiple sclerosis. Sequencing used immunoSEQ multiplex PCR; TCRdb keeps in-frame clones, though not all of them. This table has about 60,000 clones, around 93% appearing once. This sample comprised CD8+ T cells from peripheral blood mononuclear cells, obtained in the second trimester of pregnancy. The receptors derive from a female donor with multiple sclerosis, enrolled in a pregnancy study.

The rearrangement links TRBV11-2 to TRBJ1-1; D is possibly TRBD1 (6 bases). Trimming pared 2 bases from V and 1 base from J, leaving 11 bases between. This CDR3 is 15 amino acids long. Per the germline V gene, CDR1 is SGHAT and CDR2 is FQNNGV. This CDR3 is CASSLTGSKNTEAFF. The DNA of the CDR3 is TGTGCCAGCAGCTTAACAGGGTCGAAGAACACTGAAGCTTTCTTT.

This clone was seen a handful of times. The genes are TRBV7-9 and TRBJ1-3; 8 positions agree with TRBD1. With 2 bases clipped from V and 6 bases from J, the junction kept 3 bases outside the gene matches. Germline CDR1 is SEHNR and CDR2 is FQNEAQ (reference sequence). This CDR3 comprises 14 residues. The CDR3 nucleotides are TGTGCCAGCAGCTTATTGACAGGGGAAAACACCATATATTTT. Translated: CASSLLTGENTIYF.

The chain has TRBV6-1 and TRBJ2-1; 12 bases are a match to TRBD2. The CDR3 runs to 15 residues. Looked up from germline, CDR1 is MNHNS and CDR2 is SASEGT. The V and J ends lost 6 bases and 6 bases, in that order; junction bases with no gene match: 6. CDR3 in DNA: TGTGCCAGCAGGCTACTAGCGGGGGGCTCCAATGAGCAGTTCTTC. Residues: CASRLLAGGSNEQFF.

The CDR3 coding sequence is TGTGCCAGCAGCATTCCAGGACAGGGGAGTGGGCAGCCCCAGCATTTT. Its protein is CASSIPGQGSGQPQHF. The J gene is TRBJ1-5, the V gene TRBV21-1; the table's D call, TRBD1, was not checked against the DNA. TRBV21-1 corresponds to a pseudogene. This CDR3 contains 16 residues.

This chain connects TRBV5-3 to TRBJ1-2, with D possibly TRBD1 on 5 matching bases. TRBV5-3 has ORF status, its function being uncertain. This CDR3 comprises 13 residues. Deletions cut 2 bases from V and 1 base from J, with 6 bases between. CDR3 region: CARSFRDNYGYTF. The CDR3 coding sequence is TGTGCCAGAAGCTTCAGGGATAACTATGGCTACACCTTC.

The chain is built from TRBV27 and TRBJ2-3; 14 nucleotides line up with TRBD2. The V segment lost 8 bases and the J segment 4 bases; nucleotides outside the gene matches: 11. The CDR3 is 17 residues long. Germline values: CDR1 MNHEY, CDR2 SMNVEV (reference sequence). The CDR3, as DNA: TGTGCCAGCCTAACGACTAGCGGGAGGGCACCGGCAGATACGCAGTATTTT. This translates into CASLTTSGRAPADTQYF.

The chain combines TRBV7-9 with TRBJ2-5; 14 positions agree with TRBD2. The CDR3 runs to 15 residues. Germline assignment: CDR1 SEHNR and CDR2 FQNEAQ (reference sequence). The CDR3 DNA sequence: TGTGCGACGAGGGGACTAGCGGGGGTCCAAGAGACCCAGTACTTC. It yields the protein CATRGLAGVQETQYF.

This chain uses TRBV19 with TRBJ1-2; 10 positions agree with TRBD1. V lost 3 bases, J lost 8 bases, and 12 bases stayed unmatched. The germline gives CDR1 LNHDA, CDR2 SQIVND (reference sequence). The CDR3 is 16 amino acids. DNA for the CDR3: TGTGCCAGTAGTATCGAGGAGACAGGGGGCGCAGGGGGCTACACCTTC. Its protein product is CASSIEETGGAGGYTF.

This clone was observed a single time. The chain carries TRBV6-1 and TRBJ1-3; no clear D gene. Deletions cut 0 bases from V and 4 bases from J, with 10 bases between. The CDR3 length is 15 residues. The germline gives CDR1 MNHNS, CDR2 SASEGT. The CDR3 nucleotides read TGTGCCAGCAGTGAAGCGCGGGGTCCCGGAAACACCATATATTTT. This encodes CASSEARGPGNTIYF.

This clone was seen only once. V usage is TRBV14 and J usage is TRBJ2-2; 7 positions match TRBD1. Losses at the gene ends were 5 bases for V and 2 bases for J; bases not matched to a gene: 8. Looked up from germline, CDR1 is SGHDN and CDR2 is FVKESK. The CDR3 runs to 16 residues. The CDR3 nucleotides read TGTGCCAGCAGCTCTCTCGGGACAGACAACACCGGGGAGCTGTTTTTT. Residues: CASSSLGTDNTGELFF. Combining the CDR3 with reference TRBV14 and TRBJ2-2 gives the whole variable domain EAGVTQFPSHSVIEKGQTVTLRCDPISGHDNLYWYRRVMGKEIKFLLHFVKESKQDESGMPNNRFLAERTGGTYSTLKVQPAELEDSGVYFCASSSLGTDNTGELFFGEGSRLTVL.

The genes are TRBV28 and TRBJ1-5; no definite D call. The germline V gene has CDR1 MDHEN and CDR2 SYDVKM. The V end lost 5 bases, the J end lost 0 bases, and 17 bases lay between the germline ends. CDR3 size: 17 residues. As DNA, the CDR3 is TGTGCCAGCAGTGATCCGACTACCCATTATAGCAATCAGCCCCAGCATTTT. This encodes CASSDPTTHYSNQPQHF.

V usage is TRBV9 and J usage is TRBJ1-1, with D tentatively TRBD1 (6 bases). CDR1 SGDLS and CDR2 YYNGEE come from the germline V gene. This CDR3 contains 16 residues. The V end was cut by 3 bases, the J end by 0 bases, with 15 bases between. In DNA, the CDR3 is TGTGCCAGCAGCGGAAGGGGGGGGTCGGTGAACACTGAAGCTTTCTTT. Translating it yields CASSGRGGSVNTEAFF.

The chain links TRBV18 to TRBJ2-7; 7 bases are shared with TRBD1. J was trimmed by 3 bases and V by 2 bases; bases with no gene match: 4. Germline CDR1 is KGHSH and CDR2 is LQKENI. CDR3 size: 14 residues. CDR3 sequence reads: CASSPADRSYEQYF. The CDR3 nucleotides read TGTGCCAGCTCACCAGCGGACAGGAGCTACGAGCAGTACTTC.

The chain couples TRBV13 to TRBJ2-2; 12 bases map to TRBD1. The CDR3 has 15 amino acids. Germline trimming cut 5 bases from V and 4 bases from J; bases unmatched to any gene: 2. The V gene's germline CDR1 is PRHDT and CDR2 FYEKMQ (reference sequence). The CDR3 nucleotides are TGTGCCAGCAGCCTGGGACAGGGGGCCACCGGGGAGCTGTTTTTT. Its translation is CASSLGQGATGELFF.

V usage is TRBV7-8 and J usage is TRBJ2-6; D may be TRBD1 (6 bases). Germline CDR1 is SGHVS and CDR2 is FQNEAQ. V lost 0 bases and J 4 bases, leaving 22 bases between the germline ends. The length of the CDR3 is 20 residues. The CDR3 coding sequence is TGTGCCAGCAGCTTAGCGGGGCTAGCCGGGTCCCAGGGGGGGGCCAACGTCCTGACTTTC. Translating it yields CASSLAGLAGSQGGANVLTF.

The rearrangement uses TRBV18 and TRBJ2-7; 9 bases agree with TRBD1. Germline V gene sequence: CDR1 KGHSH, CDR2 LQKENI. This CDR3 has 14 residues. V was clipped by 3 bases and J by 2 bases; unmatched bases: 2. In DNA form, the CDR3 reads TGTGCCAGCTCACCTCGGGACAGGGCCTACGAGCAGTACTTC. Its translation: CASSPRDRAYEQYF.

The CDR3 sequence: CASSLEARTGLRTQYF. DNA for the CDR3: TGTGCCAGCAGTTTAGAAGCCCGAACAGGGCTTCGGACCCAGTACTTC. This chain links TRBV27 with TRBJ2-5; D might be TRBD1 (6 bases). The CDR3 runs 16 residues. The V gene lost 2 bases and the J gene lost 7 bases, with 20 bases spanning the gap. Germline-derived CDR1 and CDR2 are MNHEY and SMNVEV (reference sequence).

This CDR3 reads CASSLWGGVGNEQFF. For the CDR3, the DNA is TGCGCCAGCAGCTTGTGGGGAGGGGTGGGCAATGAGCAGTTCTTC. The chain links TRBV5-1 to TRBJ2-1, with 7 bases identical to TRBD2. From germline, CDR1 is SGHRS and CDR2 YFSETQ. With 1 base clipped from V and 6 bases from J, the junction kept 7 bases outside the gene matches. The CDR3 loop spans 15 amino acids.

The genes are TRBV6-6 and TRBJ2-5; TRBD2 matches at 8 bases. V was clipped by 4 bases and J by 4 bases; unmatched bases: 11. The length of the CDR3 is 16 residues. The germline gives CDR1 MNHNY, CDR2 SVGAGI (reference sequence). The CDR3: CASSWLREEVGETQYF. The CDR3 DNA follows: TGTGCCAGCAGTTGGCTGCGGGAGGAGGTCGGAGAGACCCAGTACTTC.

By share, this clone counts as large (0.1 to 1%). The chain recombines TRBV7-6 with TRBJ2-7; D might be TRBD2 (6 bases). This CDR3 has 16 amino acids. CDR1 and CDR2 from the germline V gene are SGHVS and FNYEAQ. Trimming took off 1 base at V and 3 bases at J, with 16 bases between the two ends. The CDR3 sequence: CASSLVGGGNLYEQYF. Here the CDR3 DNA reads TGTGCCAGCAGCTTAGTGGGGGGTGGAAACCTCTACGAGCAGTACTTC.

The CDR3 loop reads CASLQERGGLETQYF. CDR3 in DNA: TGTGCCAGCCTACAGGAAAGGGGGGGCTTAGAGACCCAGTACTTC. The chain joins TRBV7-9 to TRBJ2-5, with D possibly matching TRBD2 (7 bases). V was pared by 8 bases and J by 4 bases, with 20 bases between. The CDR3 extends over 15 amino acids. CDR1 and CDR2 (germline): SEHNR, FQNEAQ (reference sequence).

This clone was observed a few times. The V and J genes are TRBV6-6 and TRBJ1-3, with no clear D. This CDR3 contains 12 residues. V was cut by 6 bases and J by 4 bases, with 7 bases left in between. Germline-derived CDR1 and CDR2 are MNHNY and SVGAGI (reference sequence). Here the CDR3 DNA reads TGTGCCAGCAGCACGGTGGGAAACACCATATATTTT. It specifies CASSTVGNTIYF.

This clone occurred once. V usage is TRBV9 and J usage is TRBJ1-5; 7 bases match TRBD1. This CDR3 has 14 amino acids. The germline CDR1 and CDR2 sequences are SGDLS and YYNGEE. The V segment lost 5 bases and the J segment 4 bases; nucleotides outside the gene matches: 6. Here the CDR3 DNA reads TGTGCCAGCAGTTCCACAGGGGTGAATCAGCCCCAGCATTTT. It codes for CASSSTGVNQPQHF.

The CDR3 DNA is TGTGCCTGGAGGGGGCTCGACTACGAGCAGTACTTC. This translates into CAWRGLDYEQYF. V is TRBV30 and J is TRBJ2-7; possibly TRBD1 for D (5 bases). V lost 3 bases and J lost 3, with 9 bases in between. The CDR3 has 12 amino acids. Germline values: CDR1 GTSNPN, CDR2 SVGIG (reference sequence).

CDR3 in DNA: TGCGCCAGATCGGGACAGGGCTACAATGAGCAGTTCTTC. This sequence encodes CARSGQGYNEQFF. J is TRBJ2-1 and V is TRBV10-1; 9 nucleotides align to TRBD1. The CDR3 consists of 13 residues. CDR1 WNHNN and CDR2 SYGVQD come from the germline V gene (reference sequence). With 9 bases clipped from V and 3 bases from J, the junction kept 3 bases outside the gene matches.

V usage is TRBV4-1 and J usage is TRBJ2-1, with 9 bases matching TRBD1. Trimming took 2 bases from V and 5 from J; bases not matched to a gene: 1. In germline, CDR1 is MGHRA, CDR2 YSYEKL. The CDR3 spans 14 residues. CDR3 protein: CASSQRDRDNEQFF. In DNA form, the CDR3 reads TGCGCCAGCAGCCAAAGGGACAGGGACAATGAGCAGTTCTTC.

The J gene is TRBJ2-7, the V gene TRBV27, with D maybe TRBD2 (6 bases). This CDR3 is 11 amino acids long. Germline lookup yields CDR1 MNHEY and CDR2 SMNVEV (reference sequence). Trimming removed 4 bases from V and 6 bases from J, with 7 bases in between. DNA for the CDR3: TGTGCCAGCAGTTACGGGGGCGAGCAGTACTTC. This encodes CASSYGGEQYF.

V is TRBV7-2 and J is TRBJ2-3; D gene uncertain. The V gene's germline CDR1 is SGHTA and CDR2 FQGNSA. This CDR3 has 13 amino acids. The ends were cut back, 5 bases at V and 6 bases at J, with 12 bases in the middle. CDR3 sequence reads: CASSPIVLDTQYF. DNA for the CDR3: TGTGCCAGCAGCCCTATTGTCTTGGATACGCAGTATTTT.